Shown below are 13 T cell receptor beta chains from a single sample sequenced in a study of a mutant IDH1 vaccine in newly diagnosed glioma (dated by TCRdb to about 2021). The library was obtained by the immunoSEQ multiplex PCR assay. TCRdb retrieved this table from immuneACCESS and kept in-frame rearrangements only. Not all clones are present; in checked studies, unresolved V genes account for under half, and no reason is known for the remainder. The sample records about 31,000 clones, 81% of which are singletons. Just over 15% of the sample is taken by the ten largest. These receptors' antigens are unknown. Interpreted using the paper, the time point label stands for: week 35, safety follow-up. Each vaccine dose, consisting of 300 ug of a 20-mer mutant IDH1 peptide in Montanide, was administered subcutaneously with topical imiquimod. This specimen was PBMCs, taken from a glioma patient whose treatment included an IDH1 peptide vaccine. These TCRs come from a man under 40 with glioma.

This chain links TRBV5-4 with TRBJ2-1, with TRBD2 matching over 9 bases. Trimming cost V 9 bases and J 8 bases; bases outside gene matches: 9. Germline V gene data show CDR1 as SGHNT and CDR2 as YYREEE (reference sequence). The CDR3 sequence is 13 residues long. CDR3 residues: CAITSGPRDEQFF. Written as DNA, the CDR3 is TGTGCCATCACTAGCGGGCCTCGGGATGAGCAGTTCTTC.

The chain has TRBV7-2 and TRBJ2-7; D ambiguous. CDR3 length: 13 residues. Between the trimmed V and J ends, which lost 0 bases and 7 bases, there was a span of 10 bases. The V gene's germline CDR1 is SGHTA and CDR2 FQGNSA. Written as DNA, the CDR3 is TGTGCCAGCAGCTTAGCGCCCCTACGGGAGCAGTACTTC. This sequence encodes CASSLAPLREQYF.

The chain links TRBV11-2 to TRBJ2-7; 9 bases agree with TRBD1. The CDR3 totals 14 residues. In germline, CDR1 is SGHAT, CDR2 FQNNGV. V trimming: 5 bases; J trimming: 3 bases; junction bases outside the gene matches: 5. CDR3 bases: TGTGCCAGCAGCCCCCAGACAGGGGGCTACGAGCAGTACTTC. Translated: CASSPQTGGYEQYF.

The gene calls are TRBV4-1 and TRBJ2-1, with 10 bases lining up with TRBD2. CDR1 is MGHRA and CDR2 is YSYEKL in the germline V gene. The J segment lost 0 bases and the V segment lost 0 bases, leaving 5 bases of the junction unmatched. The CDR3 is 18 residues long. CDR3 residues: CASSQDESGRASYNEQFF. Here the CDR3 DNA reads TGCGCCAGCAGCCAAGATGAGAGCGGGAGGGCCTCCTACAATGAGCAGTTCTTC.

This clone was observed a single time. V usage is TRBV4-1 and J usage is TRBJ1-2; 9 bases are shared with TRBD1. The CDR3 runs to 17 residues. The germline V gene has CDR1 MGHRA and CDR2 YSYEKL. Germline trimming cut 2 bases from V and 5 bases from J; bases unmatched to any gene: 12. CDR3 nucleotides: TGCGCCAGCAGCCAACCCCCCGGGACAGGGCCCGTTTATGGCTACACCTTC. It codes for CASSQPPGTGPVYGYTF.

In its sample, this clone was seen once. Here the CDR3 DNA reads TGTGCCAGCAGTGATAGCGGGAGGTTCAGCTCCTACGAGCAGTACTTC. The encoded protein is CASSDSGRFSSYEQYF. The V call is TRBV2, the J call TRBJ2-7; TRBD2 matches 10 bases. Losses at the gene ends were 3 bases for V and 0 bases for J; bases not matched to a gene: 5. Per germline, CDR1 SNHLY and CDR2 FYNNEI. The CDR3 totals 16 residues.

This clone has only a few counts. The genes are TRBV4-1 and TRBJ2-3, with 11 bases that match TRBD2. CDR1 and CDR2 (germline): MGHRA, YSYEKL. The CDR3 has 17 residues. V lost 0 bases and J lost 8; bases outside the gene matches: 10. The CDR3 protein is CASSQEGLAVWSGTQYF. CDR3 DNA: TGCGCCAGCAGCCAAGAGGGACTAGCGGTATGGAGTGGTACGCAGTATTTT.

This clone was recorded once. The V gene is TRBV5-5, the J gene TRBJ2-7; 12 positions match TRBD2. Trimming took 3 bases from V and 0 from J; bases not matched to a gene: 7. In germline, CDR1 is SGHKS, CDR2 YYEKEE (reference sequence). The CDR3 length is 17 residues. CDR3 amino acids: CASSSILAGGPSYEQYF. CDR3 sequence (DNA): TGTGCCAGCAGCTCCATACTAGCGGGAGGCCCCTCCTACGAGCAGTACTTC. The whole variable domain, remainder taken from reference TRBV5-5 and TRBJ2-7, is DAGVTQSPTHLIKTRGQQVTLRCSPISGHKSVSWYQQVLGQGPQFIFQYYEKEERGRGNFPDRFSARQFPNYSSELNVNALLLGDSALYLCASSSILAGGPSYEQYFGPGTRLTVT.

The chain has TRBV5-1 and TRBJ2-1; no definite D call. The germline V gene has CDR1 SGHRS and CDR2 YFSETQ. CDR3 size: 12 residues. V was clipped by 0 bases and J by 5 bases, with 3 bases between them. The CDR3 here is CASSLANNEQFF. In nucleotides, the CDR3 is TGCGCCAGCAGCTTGGCTAACAATGAGCAGTTCTTC.

CDR3 protein: CASSSRGTSEETQYF. In nucleotides, the CDR3 is TGTGCCAGCAGCTCTCGAGGGACTAGTGAGGAGACCCAGTACTTC. The rearrangement joins TRBV9 to TRBJ2-5; 8 bases fit TRBD2. The CDR3 has 15 amino acids. Germline trimming cut 4 bases from V and 5 bases from J; bases unmatched to any gene: 10. Germline V CDR1 and CDR2: SGDLS, YYNGEE.

J is TRBJ2-7 and V is TRBV6-4; D not resolved. Germline V gene data show CDR1 as MRHNA and CDR2 as SNTAGT. V gave up 7 bases and J gave up 4 bases, with 17 bases separating them. This CDR3 region has 14 residues. CDR3 in DNA: TGTGCCAGCACCGACGAGACCCAGGTGTACGAGCAGTACTTC. Translation: CASTDETQVYEQYF.

The gene calls are TRBV30 and TRBJ1-1; 8 bases match TRBD1. Germline V gives CDR1 GTSNPN, CDR2 SVGIG (reference sequence). The CDR3 has 11 residues. With V trimmed by 7 bases and J by 4 bases, 2 bases remained unmatched. The chain's CDR3 is CAYTGGTEAFF. As DNA, the CDR3 is TGTGCCTATACAGGGGGCACTGAAGCTTTCTTT.

This clone has more than one count but fewer than ten. V is TRBV5-6 and J is TRBJ2-7; TRBD2 might be the D (7 bases). Trimming took off 4 bases at V and 0 bases at J, with 17 bases between the two ends. Germline CDR1 and CDR2: SGHDT and YYEEEE. The CDR3 has 16 residues. This CDR3 is CASSQGVGGLSYEQYF. CDR3 nucleotides: TGTGCCAGCAGCCAAGGAGTCGGGGGGCTCTCCTACGAGCAGTACTTC.